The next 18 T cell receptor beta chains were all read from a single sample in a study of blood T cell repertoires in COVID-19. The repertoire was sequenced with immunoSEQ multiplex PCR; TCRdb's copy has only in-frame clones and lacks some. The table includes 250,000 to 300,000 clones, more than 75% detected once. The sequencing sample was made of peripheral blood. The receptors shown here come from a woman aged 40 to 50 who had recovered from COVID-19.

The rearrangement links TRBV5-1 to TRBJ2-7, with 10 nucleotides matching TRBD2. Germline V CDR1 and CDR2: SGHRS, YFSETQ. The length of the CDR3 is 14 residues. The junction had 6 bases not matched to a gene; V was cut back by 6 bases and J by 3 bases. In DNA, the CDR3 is TGCGCCAGCACCCCCAGGACTAGCGGCTACGAGCAGTACTTC. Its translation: CASTPRTSGYEQYF.

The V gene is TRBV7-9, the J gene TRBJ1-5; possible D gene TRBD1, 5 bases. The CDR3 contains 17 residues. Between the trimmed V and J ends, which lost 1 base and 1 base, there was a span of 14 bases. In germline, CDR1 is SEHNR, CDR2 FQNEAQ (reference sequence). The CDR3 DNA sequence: TGTGCCAGCAGCTTAGGGGAGGGGATGAAGAGCAATCAGCCCCAGCATTTT. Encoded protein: CASSLGEGMKSNQPQHF.

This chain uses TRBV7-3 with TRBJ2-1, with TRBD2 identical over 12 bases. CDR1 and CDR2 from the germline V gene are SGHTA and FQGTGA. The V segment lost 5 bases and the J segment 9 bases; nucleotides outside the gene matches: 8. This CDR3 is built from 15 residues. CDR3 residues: CASSPLAGGPGEQFF. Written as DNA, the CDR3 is TGTGCCAGCAGCCCGCTAGCGGGAGGGCCGGGTGAGCAGTTCTTC. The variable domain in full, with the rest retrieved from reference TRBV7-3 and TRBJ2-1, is GAGVSQTPSNKVTEKGKYVELRCDPISGHTALYWYRQSLGQGPEFLIYFQGTGAADDSGLPNDRFFAVRPEGSVSTLKIQRTERGDSAVYLCASSPLAGGPGEQFFGPGTRLTVL.

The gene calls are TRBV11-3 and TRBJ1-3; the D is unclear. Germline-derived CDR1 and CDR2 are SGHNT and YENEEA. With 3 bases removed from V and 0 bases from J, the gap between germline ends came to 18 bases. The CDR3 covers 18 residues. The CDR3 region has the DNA TGTGCCAGCAGCTTGCCCTCAGGCTCCTCTTACTCTGGAAACACCATATATTTT. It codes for CASSLPSGSSYSGNTIYF.

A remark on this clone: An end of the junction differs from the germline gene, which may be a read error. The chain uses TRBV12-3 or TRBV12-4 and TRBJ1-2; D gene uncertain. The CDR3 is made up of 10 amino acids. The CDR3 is CASSQDNIAF. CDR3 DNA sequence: TGTGCCAGCAGCCAAGACAATATAGCCTTC.

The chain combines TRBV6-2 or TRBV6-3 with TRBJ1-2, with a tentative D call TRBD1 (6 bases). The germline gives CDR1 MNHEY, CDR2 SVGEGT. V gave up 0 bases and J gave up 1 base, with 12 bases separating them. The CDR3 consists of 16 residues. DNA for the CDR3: TGTGCCAGCAGTTACTCTCGGGACACCCTTAACTATGGCTACACCTTC. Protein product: CASSYSRDTLNYGYTF.

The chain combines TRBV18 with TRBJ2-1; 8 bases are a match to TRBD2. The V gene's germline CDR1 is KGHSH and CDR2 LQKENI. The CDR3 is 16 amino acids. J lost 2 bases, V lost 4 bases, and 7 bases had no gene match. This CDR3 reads CASSLGLVATYNEQFF. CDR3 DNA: TGTGCCAGCTCACTGGGACTAGTGGCTACCTACAATGAGCAGTTCTTC.

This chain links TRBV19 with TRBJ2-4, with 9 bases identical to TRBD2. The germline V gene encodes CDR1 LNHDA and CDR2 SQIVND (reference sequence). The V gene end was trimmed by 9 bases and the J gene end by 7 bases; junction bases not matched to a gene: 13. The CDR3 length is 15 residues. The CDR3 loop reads CASYPPGAGGNIQYF. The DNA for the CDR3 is TGTGCCAGCTACCCACCCGGGGCGGGGGGGAACATTCAGTACTTC.

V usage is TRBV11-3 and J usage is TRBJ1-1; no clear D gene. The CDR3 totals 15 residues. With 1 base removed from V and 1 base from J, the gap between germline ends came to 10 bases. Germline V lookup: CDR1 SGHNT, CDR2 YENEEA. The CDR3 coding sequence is TGTGCCAGCAGCTTAGGTGTGGTCGGGAACACTGAAGCTTTCTTT. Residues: CASSLGVVGNTEAFF.

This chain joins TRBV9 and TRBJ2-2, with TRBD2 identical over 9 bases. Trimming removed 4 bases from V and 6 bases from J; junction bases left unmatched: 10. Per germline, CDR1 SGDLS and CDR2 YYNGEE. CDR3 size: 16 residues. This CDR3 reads CASSPRTSVRAGELFF. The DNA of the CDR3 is TGTGCCAGCAGCCCCCGGACTAGCGTAAGGGCCGGGGAGCTGTTTTTT.

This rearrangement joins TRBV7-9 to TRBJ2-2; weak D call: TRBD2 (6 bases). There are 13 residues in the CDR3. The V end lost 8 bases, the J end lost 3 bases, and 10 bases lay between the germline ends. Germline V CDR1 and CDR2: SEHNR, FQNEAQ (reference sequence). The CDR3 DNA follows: TGTGCCAGCCGGAGGGCCGACACCGGGGAGCTGTTTTTT. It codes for CASRRADTGELFF.

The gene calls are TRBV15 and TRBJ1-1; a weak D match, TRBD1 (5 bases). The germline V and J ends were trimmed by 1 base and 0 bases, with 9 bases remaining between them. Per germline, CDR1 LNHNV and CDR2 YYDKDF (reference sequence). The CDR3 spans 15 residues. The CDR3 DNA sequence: TGTGCCACCAGCAGAGGGGGGGGAATGAACACTGAAGCTTTCTTT. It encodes CATSRGGGMNTEAFF.

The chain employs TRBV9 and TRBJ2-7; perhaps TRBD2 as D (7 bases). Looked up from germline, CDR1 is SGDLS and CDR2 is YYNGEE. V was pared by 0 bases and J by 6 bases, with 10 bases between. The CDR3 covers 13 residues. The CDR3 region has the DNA TGTGCCAGCAGCGTAGCGGGGGGCTTCGAGCAGTACTTC. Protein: CASSVAGGFEQYF.

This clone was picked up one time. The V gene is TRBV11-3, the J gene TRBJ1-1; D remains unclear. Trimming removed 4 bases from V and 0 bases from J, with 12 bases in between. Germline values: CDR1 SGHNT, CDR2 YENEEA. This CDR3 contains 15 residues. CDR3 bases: TGTGCCAGCAGCTCCCCCGGGAAGCTGAACACTGAAGCTTTCTTT. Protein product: CASSSPGKLNTEAFF.

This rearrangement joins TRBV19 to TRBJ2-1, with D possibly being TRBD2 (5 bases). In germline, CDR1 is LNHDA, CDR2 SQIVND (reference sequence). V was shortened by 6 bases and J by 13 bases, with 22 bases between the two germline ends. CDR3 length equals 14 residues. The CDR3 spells CASRDLRSAPHQFF. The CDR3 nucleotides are TGTGCCAGTAGGGACCTACGTAGCGCACCCCACCAGTTCTTC.

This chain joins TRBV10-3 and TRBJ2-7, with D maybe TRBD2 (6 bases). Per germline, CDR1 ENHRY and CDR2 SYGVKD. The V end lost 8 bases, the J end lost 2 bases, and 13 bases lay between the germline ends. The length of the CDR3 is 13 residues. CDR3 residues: CAIARGGAYEQYF. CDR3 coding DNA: TGTGCCATCGCCCGGGGAGGAGCCTACGAGCAGTACTTC.

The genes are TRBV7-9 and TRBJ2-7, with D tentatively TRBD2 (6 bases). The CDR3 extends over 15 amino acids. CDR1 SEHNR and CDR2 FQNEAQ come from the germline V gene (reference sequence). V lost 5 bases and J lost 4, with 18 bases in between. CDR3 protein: CASSLVGRGAYEQYV. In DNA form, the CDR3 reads TGTGCCAGCAGCCTAGTGGGCCGCGGGGCTTACGAGCAGTACGTC.

CDR3 in amino acids: CASSLPPGAYYNEQFF. Written as DNA, the CDR3 is TGTGCCAGCAGCTTACCTCCAGGGGCGTACTACAATGAGCAGTTCTTC. The chain is built from TRBV7-9 and TRBJ2-1; D may be TRBD1 (6 bases). The CDR3 has 16 amino acids. V lost 2 bases and J 3 bases, leaving 14 bases between the germline ends. Germline V gene lookup returns CDR1 SEHNR and CDR2 FQNEAQ (reference sequence). Together with reference TRBV7-9 and TRBJ2-1, the CDR3 gives the full variable domain: DTGVSQNPRHKITKRGQNVTFRCDPISEHNRLYWYRQTLGQGPEFLTYFQNEAQLEKSRLLSDRFSAERPKGSFSTLEIQRTEQGDSAMYLCASSLPPGAYYNEQFFGPGTRLTVL.